Below, 8 T cell receptor beta chains from the same sample are listed, as sequenced in a study of Ad26.COV2.S vaccination and SARS-CoV-2 variants. This sample's treatment: some 20 received Ad26.COV2.S at low or high dose, single or two shots; about five received placebo; per-sample allocation not given. Sampling was performed 63 days after the first vaccine or placebo injection. The method was immunoSEQ multiplex PCR; TCRdb's version includes in-frame clones alone and lacks a portion of them. The sample yields approximately 360,000 clones, under 90% seen once. The sequencing here drew on peripheral blood, taken in a trial of Ad26.COV2.S vaccine versus placebo. These TCRs come from a person aged 18-65 years who received the Ad26.COV2.S COVID-19 vaccine or a placebo.

The rearrangement joins TRBV9 to TRBJ1-3; D uncertain. Trimming removed 4 bases at V and 8 bases at J, with 16 bases between. Germline V lookup: CDR1 SGDLS, CDR2 YYNGEE. The CDR3 extends over 14 amino acids. The CDR3 sequence: CASSFSPRLDTIYF. CDR3 bases: TGTGCCAGCAGCTTCAGCCCCCGTTTGGACACCATATATTTT.

This clone occurred a few times. The chain recombines TRBV2 with TRBJ2-5, with D perhaps TRBD1 (6 bases). This CDR3 has 12 amino acids. Per germline, CDR1 SNHLY and CDR2 FYNNEI. V lost 10 bases and J lost 7, with 16 bases in between. DNA of the CDR3: TGTGCCACACAGGGATTGGGCGGGACCCAGTACTTC. Amino acid sequence: CATQGLGGTQYF.

V gene TRBV15 combines with J gene TRBJ2-1, with 7 bases lining up with TRBD2. Germline V gene data show CDR1 as LNHNV and CDR2 as YYDKDF (reference sequence). This CDR3 is 17 amino acids long. The V gene end was trimmed by 0 bases and the J gene end by 6 bases; junction bases not matched to a gene: 11. In nucleotides, the CDR3 is TGTGCCACCAGCAGAGATTTTCGCGGCGGGAGTCGCAATGAGCAGTTCTTC. Translation: CATSRDFRGGSRNEQFF.

The gene calls are TRBV18 and TRBJ1-2; D not certain. CDR1 is KGHSH, CDR2 LQKENI, per germline. The CDR3 has 11 residues. V was clipped by 2 bases and J by 8 bases, with 6 bases between them. CDR3 in DNA: TGTGCCAGCTCACCAGGGGTCGGCTACACCTTC. Its protein product is CASSPGVGYTF.

This chain uses TRBV5-1 with TRBJ2-1, with 7 bases aligning to TRBD2. Unmatched junction bases numbered 15, after V lost 2 bases and J lost 7 bases. The CDR3 length is 17 residues. Germline V gives CDR1 SGHRS, CDR2 YFSETQ. CDR3: CASSLRERGWRQNEQFF. The DNA for the CDR3 is TGCGCCAGCAGCTTAAGAGAGCGGGGATGGCGTCAGAATGAGCAGTTCTTC. The full variable domain, completed using reference TRBV5-1 and TRBJ2-1, is KAGVTQTPRYLIKTRGQQVTLSCSPISGHRSVSWYQQTPGQGLQFLFEYFSETQRNKGNFPGRFSGRQFSNSRSEMNVSTLELGDSALYLCASSLRERGWRQNEQFFGPGTRLTVL.

This clone was counted only a few times. The V call is TRBV5-5, the J call TRBJ2-7; D is ambiguous. The CDR3 consists of 13 residues. CDR1 and CDR2 (germline): SGHKS, YYEKEE (reference sequence). V gave up 2 bases and J gave up 0 bases, with 6 bases separating them. The CDR3 spells CASSFGYSYEQYF. The CDR3 region has the DNA TGTGCCAGCAGCTTTGGGTACTCCTACGAGCAGTACTTC.

In its sample, this clone was seen once. The V and J genes are TRBV2 and TRBJ1-6, with D perhaps TRBD1 (5 bases). Germline V gene data show CDR1 as SNHLY and CDR2 as FYNNEI. V lost 4 bases to trimming and J lost 9 bases, with 16 bases between them. The CDR3 totals 15 residues. This chain's CDR3 is CASSGRGTYGSPLHF. DNA of the CDR3: TGTGCCAGCAGTGGGCGGGGGACCTACGGTTCACCCCTCCACTTT.

With respect to this clone: The CDR3 ends on some other residue instead of the conserved phenylalanine or tryptophan, so this is likely a read error. No DNA is shown, since the ends of the CDR3 on it are uncertain; the CDR3 is the one TCRdb lists. The chain is built from TRBV5-1 and TRBJ2-7; the table's D call, TRBD1, was not checked against the DNA. The length of the CDR3 is 14 amino acids, counting both ends. Germline-derived CDR1 and CDR2 are SGHRS and YFSETQ. The chain's CDR3 is CASSLIGQGSLEHL.